This TCR beta chain was sequenced in a study of neurological immune-mediated disorders. Points from the study as a whole: Across subjects, expanded clones had no CDR3 amino acid sequences in common, pointing to private repertoires in all groups.

Ten or more counts support this clonotype. Its antigen is not identified. V lost 1 base and J 6 bases, leaving 10 bases between the germline ends. The CDR3 loop spans 14 amino acids. Per germline, CDR1 LNHNV and CDR2 YYDKDF (reference sequence). 5'RACE with 10-nucleotide random UMIs produced the cDNA. Using its own MiXCR run on the 5' RACE reads, TCRdb lists one record per CDR3 protein. The sample lists 45,000 to 55,000 distinct CDR3 sequences, about a tenth occurring once. It was from 2 million PBMCs stored at -80 C that the unsorted libraries were obtained. The sequenced sample was PBMCs. This receptor was taken from a woman aged 40-49 years with HTLV-1-associated myelopathy (HAM/TSP). This chain connects TRBV15 to TRBJ1-5, with D perhaps TRBD1 (6 bases). Here the CDR3 reads CATSRASRGQPQHF. CDR3 bases: TGTGCCACCAGCAGAGCTTCCAGGGGTCAGCCCCAGCATTTT.